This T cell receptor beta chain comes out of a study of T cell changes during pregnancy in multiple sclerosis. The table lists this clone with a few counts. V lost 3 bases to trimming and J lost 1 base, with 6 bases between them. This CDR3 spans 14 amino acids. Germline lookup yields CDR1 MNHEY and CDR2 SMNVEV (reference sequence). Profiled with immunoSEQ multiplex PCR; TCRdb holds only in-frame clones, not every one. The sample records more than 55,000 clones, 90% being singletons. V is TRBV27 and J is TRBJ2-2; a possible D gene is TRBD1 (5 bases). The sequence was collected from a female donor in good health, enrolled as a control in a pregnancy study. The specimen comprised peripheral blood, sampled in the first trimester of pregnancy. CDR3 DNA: TGTGCCAGCAGTTTGCAGGGGAACACCGGGGAGCTGTTTTTT. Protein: CASSLQGNTGELFF.